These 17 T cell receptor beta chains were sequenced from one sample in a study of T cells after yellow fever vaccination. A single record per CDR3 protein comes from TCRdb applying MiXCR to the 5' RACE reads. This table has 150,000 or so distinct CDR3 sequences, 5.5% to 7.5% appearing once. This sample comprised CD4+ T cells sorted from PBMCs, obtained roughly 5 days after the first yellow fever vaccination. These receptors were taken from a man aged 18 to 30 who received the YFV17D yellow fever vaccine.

This CDR3 reads CASSDKAGANVLTF. CDR3 DNA: TGTGCCAGCAGTGACAAGGCTGGGGCCAACGTCCTGACTTTC. The chain links TRBV2 to TRBJ2-6; no clear D. This CDR3 has 14 amino acids. Germline V gene sequence: CDR1 SNHLY, CDR2 FYNNEI. Trimming pared 3 bases from V and 2 bases from J, leaving 5 bases between.

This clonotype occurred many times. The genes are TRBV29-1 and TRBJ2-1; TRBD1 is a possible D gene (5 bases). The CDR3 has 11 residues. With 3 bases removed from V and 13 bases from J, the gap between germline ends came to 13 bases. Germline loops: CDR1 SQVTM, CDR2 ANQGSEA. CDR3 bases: TGCAGCGTTGATATTGTTGACAGACAGTTCTTC. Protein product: CSVDIVDRQFF.

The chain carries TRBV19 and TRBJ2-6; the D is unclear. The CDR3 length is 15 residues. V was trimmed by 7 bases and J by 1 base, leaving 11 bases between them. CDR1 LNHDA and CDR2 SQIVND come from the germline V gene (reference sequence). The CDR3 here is CASNFDSSGANVLTF. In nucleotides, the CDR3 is TGTGCCAGTAACTTTGACTCGTCTGGGGCCAACGTCCTGACTTTC.

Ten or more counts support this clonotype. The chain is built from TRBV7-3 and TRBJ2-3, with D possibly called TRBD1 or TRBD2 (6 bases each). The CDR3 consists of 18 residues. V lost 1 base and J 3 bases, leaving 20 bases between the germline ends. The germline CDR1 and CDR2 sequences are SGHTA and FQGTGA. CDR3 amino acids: CASSLKSGDKGGTDTQYF. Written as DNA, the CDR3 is TGTGCCAGCAGCTTAAAAAGTGGGGACAAGGGAGGAACAGATACGCAGTATTTT.

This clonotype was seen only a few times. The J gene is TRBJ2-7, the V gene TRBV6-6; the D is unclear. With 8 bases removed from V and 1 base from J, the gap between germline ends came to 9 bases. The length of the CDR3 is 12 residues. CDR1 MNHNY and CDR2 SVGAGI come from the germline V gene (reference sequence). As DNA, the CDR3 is TGTGCCAGCCATTCCTATTCCTACGAGCAGTACTTC. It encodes CASHSYSYEQYF.

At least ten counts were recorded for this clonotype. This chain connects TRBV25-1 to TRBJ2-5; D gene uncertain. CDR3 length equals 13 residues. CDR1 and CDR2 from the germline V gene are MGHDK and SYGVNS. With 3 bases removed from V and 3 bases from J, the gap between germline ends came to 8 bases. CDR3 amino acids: CASSERTEETQYF. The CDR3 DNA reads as TGTGCCAGCAGTGAGAGGACCGAAGAGACCCAGTACTTC.

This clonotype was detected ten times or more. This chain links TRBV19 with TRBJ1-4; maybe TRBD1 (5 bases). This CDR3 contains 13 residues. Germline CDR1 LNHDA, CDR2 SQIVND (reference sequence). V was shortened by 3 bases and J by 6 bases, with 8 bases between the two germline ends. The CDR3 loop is CASSMKQDEKLFF. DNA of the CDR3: TGTGCCAGTAGTATGAAACAGGATGAAAAACTGTTTTTT.

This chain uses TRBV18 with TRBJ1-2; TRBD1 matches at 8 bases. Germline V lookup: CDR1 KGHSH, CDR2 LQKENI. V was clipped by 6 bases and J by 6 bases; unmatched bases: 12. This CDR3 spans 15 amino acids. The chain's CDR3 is CASSTRGQGADGYTF. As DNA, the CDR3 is TGTGCCAGCTCGACCAGGGGCCAGGGGGCTGATGGCTACACCTTC.

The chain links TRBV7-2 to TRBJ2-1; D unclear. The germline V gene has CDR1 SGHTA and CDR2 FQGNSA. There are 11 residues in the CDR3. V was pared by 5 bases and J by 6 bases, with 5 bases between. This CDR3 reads CASSRINEQFF. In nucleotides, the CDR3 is TGTGCCAGCAGCAGAATCAATGAGCAGTTCTTC.

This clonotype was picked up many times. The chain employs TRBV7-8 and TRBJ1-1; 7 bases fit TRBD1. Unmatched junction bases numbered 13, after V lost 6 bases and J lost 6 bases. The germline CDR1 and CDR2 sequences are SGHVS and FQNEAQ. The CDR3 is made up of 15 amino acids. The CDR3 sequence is CASSPRASQGAEAFF. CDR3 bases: TGTGCCAGCAGTCCCAGGGCGAGCCAGGGGGCTGAAGCTTTCTTT. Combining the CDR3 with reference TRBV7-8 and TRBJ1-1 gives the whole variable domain GAGVSQSPRYKVAKRGQDVALRCDPISGHVSLFWYQQALGQGPEFLTYFQNEAQLDKSGLPSDRFFAERPEGSVSTLKIQRTQQEDSAVYLCASSPRASQGAEAFFGQGTRLTVV.

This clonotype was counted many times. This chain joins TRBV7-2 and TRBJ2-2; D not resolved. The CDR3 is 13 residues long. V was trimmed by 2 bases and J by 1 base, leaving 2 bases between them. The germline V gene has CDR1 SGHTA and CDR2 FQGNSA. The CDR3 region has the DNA TGTGCCAGCAGCTTATTGAACACCGGGGAGCTGTTTTTT. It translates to CASSLLNTGELFF.

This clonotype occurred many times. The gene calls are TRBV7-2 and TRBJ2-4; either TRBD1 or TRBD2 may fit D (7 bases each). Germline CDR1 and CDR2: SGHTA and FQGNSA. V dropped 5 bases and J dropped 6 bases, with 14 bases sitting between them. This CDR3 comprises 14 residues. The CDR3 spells CASSPQGGRNIQYF. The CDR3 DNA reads TGTGCCAGCAGCCCCCAGGGGGGGAGAAACATTCAGTACTTC.

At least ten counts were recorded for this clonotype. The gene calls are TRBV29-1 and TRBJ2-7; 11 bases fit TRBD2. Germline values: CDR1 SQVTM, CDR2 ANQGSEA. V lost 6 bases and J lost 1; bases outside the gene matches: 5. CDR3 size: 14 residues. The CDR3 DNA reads TGCAGCGTAATGACTAGCGGGGTATCCTACGAGCAGTACTTC. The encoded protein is CSVMTSGVSYEQYF.

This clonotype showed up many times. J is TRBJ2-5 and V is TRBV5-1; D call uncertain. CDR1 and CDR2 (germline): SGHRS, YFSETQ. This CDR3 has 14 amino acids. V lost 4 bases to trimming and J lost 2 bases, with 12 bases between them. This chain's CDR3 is CASSVGSIQETQYF. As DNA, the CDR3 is TGCGCCAGCAGCGTGGGCTCTATACAAGAGACCCAGTACTTC.

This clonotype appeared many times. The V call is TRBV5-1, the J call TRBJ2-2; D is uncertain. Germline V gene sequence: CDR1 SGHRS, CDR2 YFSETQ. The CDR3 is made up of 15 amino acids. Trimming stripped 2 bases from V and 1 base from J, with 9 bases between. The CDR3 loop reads CASSLPEQNTGELFF. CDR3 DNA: TGCGCCAGCAGCTTACCGGAACAGAACACCGGGGAGCTGTTTTTT.

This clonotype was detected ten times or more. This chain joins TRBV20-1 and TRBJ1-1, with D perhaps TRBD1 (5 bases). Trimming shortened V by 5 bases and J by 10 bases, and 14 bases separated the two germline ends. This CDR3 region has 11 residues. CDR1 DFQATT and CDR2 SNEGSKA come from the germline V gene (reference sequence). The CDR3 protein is CSASGYDVAFF. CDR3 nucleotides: TGCAGTGCTTCAGGGTATGACGTAGCTTTCTTT.

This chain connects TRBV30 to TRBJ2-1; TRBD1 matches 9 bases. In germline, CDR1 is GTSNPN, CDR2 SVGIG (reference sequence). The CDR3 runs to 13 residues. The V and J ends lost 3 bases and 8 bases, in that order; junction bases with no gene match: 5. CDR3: CAWRGTGSYEQFF. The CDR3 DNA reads TGTGCCTGGAGGGGGACAGGGAGCTATGAGCAGTTCTTC.